What follows are 26 T cell receptor beta chains derived from one specimen sequenced in a study of Graves' ophthalmopathy and Graves' hyperthyroidism. Amplification from RNA transcripts yielded the TCR beta CDR3 regions. HTBI primers served in a first-round RT-PCR, which a second-round multiplex PCR followed. One entry per CDR3 protein results from TCRdb running MiXCR on the multiplex PCR reads. Among about 400,000 distinct CDR3 sequences, approximately 20% were seen once, and the ten largest hold more than 1.5%. The sequencing input was peripheral blood. The origin of the receptors is a woman aged 18-29 years with Graves' ophthalmopathy.

In this sample, this clonotype turned up many times. The CDR3 bases are TGTGCCAGCAGCTTGGGCAGGGGACTGGTCGGGACAGGGGGATACTCCGGAAACACCATATATTTT. Its protein product is CASSLGRGLVGTGGYSGNTIYF. The chain uses TRBV5-4 and TRBJ1-3, with 11 nucleotides matching TRBD1. This CDR3 spans 22 amino acids. Trimming cost V 0 bases and J 4 bases; bases outside gene matches: 21. Per the germline V gene, CDR1 is SGHNT and CDR2 is YYREEE (reference sequence).

This clonotype came up many times. The V gene is TRBV7-9, the J gene TRBJ1-3; 7 nucleotides agree with TRBD1. The V and J ends lost 8 bases and 0 bases, in that order; junction bases with no gene match: 4. The CDR3 totals 14 residues. CDR1 SEHNR and CDR2 FQNEAQ come from the germline V gene (reference sequence). Written as DNA, the CDR3 is TGTGCCAGCCAGGGGGGAGCCTCTGGAAACACCATATATTTT. This translates into CASQGGASGNTIYF. Using reference TRBV7-9 and TRBJ1-3 for the parts outside the CDR3, the full variable domain is DTGVSQNPRHKITKRGQNVTFRCDPISEHNRLYWYRQTLGQGPEFLTYFQNEAQLEKSRLLSDRFSAERPKGSFSTLEIQRTEQGDSAMYLCASQGGASGNTIYFGEGSWLTVV.

This clonotype has at least ten counts. This chain links TRBV6-2 or TRBV6-3 with TRBJ1-6; D is ambiguous. This CDR3 is built from 11 residues. The germline V and J ends were trimmed by 2 bases and 19 bases, with 12 bases remaining between them. The germline CDR1 and CDR2 sequences are MNHEY and SVGEGT. Here the CDR3 reads CASSYPGRSHF. The CDR3 nucleotides read TGTGCCAGCAGTTACCCGGGGAGGTCTCACTTT.

This clonotype was recorded many times. The chain links TRBV28 to TRBJ1-1; D is unresolved. The CDR3 runs 11 residues. The V and J ends lost 3 bases and 8 bases respectively, with 7 bases between them. CDR1 and CDR2 from the germline V gene are MDHEN and SYDVKM. The CDR3 reads CASSFLAEAFF. The CDR3 coding sequence is TGTGCCAGCAGTTTCCTCGCAGAAGCTTTCTTT.

This clonotype was observed many times. This chain connects TRBV5-1 to TRBJ2-7; D is perhaps TRBD1 or TRBD2 (5 bases each). V lost 5 bases and J lost 4, with 13 bases in between. The CDR3 runs 13 residues. The germline V gene encodes CDR1 SGHRS and CDR2 YFSETQ. Written as DNA, the CDR3 is TGCGCCAGCAGTCAGGGAGCAAAGTACGAGCAGTACTTC. Protein product: CASSQGAKYEQYF. The full variable domain, its missing parts supplied by reference TRBV5-1 and TRBJ2-7, is KAGVTQTPRYLIKTRGQQVTLSCSPISGHRSVSWYQQTPGQGLQFLFEYFSETQRNKGNFPGRFSGRQFSNSRSEMNVSTLELGDSALYLCASSQGAKYEQYFGPGTRLTVT.

The chain uses TRBV20-1 and TRBJ2-5; 11 positions agree with TRBD2. Trimming took 7 bases from V and 5 from J; bases not matched to a gene: 9. Germline assignment: CDR1 DFQATT and CDR2 SNEGSKA (reference sequence). The length of the CDR3 is 14 residues. The CDR3 nucleotides read TGCAGTGTTAAGGGGACTAGCGGACGGGAGACCCAGTACTTC. Translated, it gives CSVKGTSGRETQYF.

This clonotype was recorded at least ten times. The chain couples TRBV7-9 to TRBJ1-2; 7 nucleotides match TRBD1. Trimming took 5 bases from V and 4 from J; bases not matched to a gene: 7. The CDR3 is 14 residues long. Looked up from germline, CDR1 is SEHNR and CDR2 is FQNEAQ (reference sequence). CDR3 protein: CASSPRQGSYGYTF. The CDR3 nucleotides read TGTGCCAGCAGCCCCCGACAGGGAAGCTATGGCTACACCTTC.

This clonotype has at least ten counts. The gene calls are TRBV6-1 and TRBJ2-5, with TRBD2 as a possible D gene (5 bases). There are 14 residues in the CDR3. Germline V lookup: CDR1 MNHNS, CDR2 SASEGT. Trimming took 4 bases from V and 0 from J, leaving 9 bases between them. CDR3 bases: TGTGCCAGCAGTGTTTCCGGGAACCAAGAGACCCAGTACTTC. Translated: CASSVSGNQETQYF.

This clonotype was seen many times. The chain uses TRBV28 and TRBJ1-2; 7 bases fit TRBD1. With V trimmed by 10 bases and J by 2 bases, 7 bases remained unmatched. The length of the CDR3 is 13 residues. Germline-derived CDR1 and CDR2 are MDHEN and SYDVKM. CDR3 sequence (DNA): TGTGCCACCCAGGGGGACCTGAACTATGGCTACACCTTC. Amino acids: CATQGDLNYGYTF.

The chain couples TRBV28 to TRBJ1-1; no firm D call. V dropped 6 bases and J dropped 0 bases, with 11 bases sitting between them. The length of the CDR3 is 14 residues. The germline gives CDR1 MDHEN, CDR2 SYDVKM. As DNA, the CDR3 is TGTGCCAGCAGGATGGGTCTTGTGAACACTGAAGCTTTCTTT. It encodes CASRMGLVNTEAFF.

This clonotype came up many times. This CDR3 is CASSYSSGNFYEQYF. The DNA for the CDR3 is TGTGCCAGCAGTTACTCTTCTGGAAACTTCTACGAGCAGTACTTC. The V call is TRBV6-5, the J call TRBJ2-7; D gene ambiguous. Germline CDR1 is MNHEY and CDR2 is SVGAGI. The CDR3 is 15 amino acids. Trimming cost V 0 bases and J 3 bases, with 12 bases left between them.

In its sample, this clonotype was seen many times. This chain connects TRBV28 to TRBJ2-2; 10 nucleotides line up with TRBD2. The germline V gene encodes CDR1 MDHEN and CDR2 SYDVKM. CDR3 length equals 15 residues. The ends lost 5 bases at V and 4 bases at J; junction bases unmatched: 4. The CDR3 is CASSSGGASTGELFF. DNA of the CDR3: TGTGCCAGCAGTAGCGGGGGGGCGAGCACCGGGGAGCTGTTTTTT.

This clonotype has at least ten counts. The chain recombines TRBV28 with TRBJ2-4; 9 nucleotides agree with TRBD1. From germline, CDR1 is MDHEN and CDR2 SYDVKM. Trimming removed 5 bases from V and 0 bases from J; junction bases left unmatched: 14. This CDR3 is built from 19 residues. DNA of the CDR3: TGTGCCAGCAGTCTCCCGGGACAGGGCAGCTCCTTAGCCAAAAACATTCAGTACTTC. This gives the protein CASSLPGQGSSLAKNIQYF. Drawing the rest from reference TRBV28 and TRBJ2-4, the complete variable domain is DVKVTQSSRYLVKRTGEKVFLECVQDMDHENMFWYRQDPGLGLRLIYFSYDVKMKEKGDIPEGYSVSREKKERFSLILESASTNQTSMYLCASSLPGQGSSLAKNIQYFGAGTRLSVL.

Ten or more counts support this clonotype. The chain uses TRBV28 and TRBJ2-5; the D gene is possibly TRBD1 (6 bases). The CDR3 has 15 amino acids. Trimming removed 0 bases from V and 2 bases from J, with 10 bases in between. The V gene's germline CDR1 is MDHEN and CDR2 SYDVKM. The CDR3 DNA is TGTGCCAGCAGTTTATGGAGGACAGAACAAGAGACCCAGTACTTC. Translating gives CASSLWRTEQETQYF.

This clonotype occurred many times. The chain joins TRBV28 to TRBJ2-6; 7 positions agree with TRBD1. CDR1 is MDHEN, CDR2 SYDVKM, per germline. The length of the CDR3 is 16 residues. After removal of 11 bases from V and 0 bases from J, the junction contained 10 bases not matched to a gene. CDR3 sequence reads: CASQRGLVSGANVLTF. CDR3 DNA: TGTGCCTCGCAGAGGGGGCTGGTCTCTGGGGCCAACGTCCTGACTTTC.

This clonotype was picked up many times. V is TRBV11-2 and J is TRBJ1-6; the D is unclear. Trimming shortened V by 0 bases and J by 6 bases, and 9 bases separated the two germline ends. Germline CDR1 reads SGHAT; CDR2 reads FQNNGV. CDR3 length: 15 residues. The CDR3 DNA is TGTGCCAGCAGCTTAGAGACAATGGCTAATTCACCCCTCCACTTT. It specifies CASSLETMANSPLHF.

This clonotype was found many times. The chain carries TRBV5-4 and TRBJ2-5, with 8 nucleotides matching TRBD2. The CDR3 length is 16 residues. Germline V gene lookup returns CDR1 SGHNT and CDR2 YYREEE (reference sequence). V dropped 2 bases and J dropped 5; count of bases not matched to a gene: 11. CDR3 coding DNA: TGTGCCAGCAGCTTAGGCGATAGCGGGGTTCAGGAGACCCAGTACTTC. It translates to CASSLGDSGVQETQYF.

This clonotype occurred many times. V gene TRBV19 combines with J gene TRBJ1-2; unclear D gene. This CDR3 is built from 15 residues. V lost 4 bases, J lost 3 bases, and 15 bases lay in between. The germline V gene has CDR1 LNHDA and CDR2 SQIVND (reference sequence). The CDR3 DNA is TGTGCCAGTAGTAGCAAACATAGCCTTGACTATGGCTACACCTTC. Translated, it gives CASSSKHSLDYGYTF.

In its sample, this clonotype was seen many times. The rearrangement links TRBV12-3 or TRBV12-4 to TRBJ1-3, with a tentative D call TRBD1 (5 bases). V lost 2 bases to trimming and J lost 2 bases, with 16 bases between them. The CDR3 totals 17 residues. CDR3 in amino acids: CASSLKAGTGTGNTIYF. For the CDR3, the DNA is TGTGCCAGCAGTTTAAAGGCCGGGACGGGTACTGGAAACACCATATATTTT.

The rearrangement joins TRBV6-1 to TRBJ1-5; D is perhaps TRBD1 (5 bases). V lost 6 bases and J 0 bases, leaving 9 bases between the germline ends. The germline CDR1 and CDR2 sequences are MNHNS and SASEGT. This CDR3 has 14 amino acids. The CDR3 here is CASRPRGSNQPQHF. CDR3 DNA: TGTGCCAGCAGGCCGAGGGGTAGCAATCAGCCCCAGCATTTT.

The chain is built from TRBV15 and TRBJ2-5, with 10 bases fitting TRBD1. The germline gives CDR1 LNHNV, CDR2 YYDKDF (reference sequence). V was clipped by 5 bases and J by 4 bases; unmatched bases: 4. The CDR3 runs 14 residues. The CDR3 loop is CATSAGTGAETQYF. The CDR3 DNA reads TGTGCCACCAGCGCTGGGACAGGGGCAGAGACCCAGTACTTC.

This clonotype occurred many times. The chain carries TRBV6-5 and TRBJ2-7; 10 bases match TRBD1. CDR1 MNHEY and CDR2 SVGAGI come from the germline V gene. This CDR3 is built from 16 residues. Trimming took 4 bases from V and 9 from J; bases not matched to a gene: 15. This CDR3 reads CASSFSPGQGTEGQYF. CDR3 nucleotide sequence: TGTGCCAGCAGTTTCTCCCCGGGACAGGGGACGGAAGGGCAGTACTTC.

This chain uses TRBV30 with TRBJ2-7; 8 bases are a match to TRBD1. Germline values: CDR1 GTSNPN, CDR2 SVGIG (reference sequence). CDR3 length equals 14 residues. With V trimmed by 3 bases and J by 8 bases, 12 bases remained unmatched. The CDR3 DNA follows: TGTGCCTGGAGGTATGGGACAGGTCTTTCGAAGCAGTACTTC. It yields the protein CAWRYGTGLSKQYF.

This clonotype was detected many times. The V gene is TRBV19, the J gene TRBJ1-5, with D unclear. The CDR3 is 11 amino acids. Germline loops: CDR1 LNHDA, CDR2 SQIVND (reference sequence). V gave up 8 bases and J gave up 3 bases, with 5 bases separating them. CDR3 region: CASGVNQPQHF. The CDR3 nucleotides read TGTGCCAGTGGGGTCAATCAGCCCCAGCATTTT.

This clonotype was seen ten or more times. The chain couples TRBV6-5 to TRBJ2-5; D possibly uses TRBD1 or TRBD2 (5 bases each). Trimming shortened V by 5 bases and J by 7 bases, and 14 bases separated the two germline ends. Germline lookup yields CDR1 MNHEY and CDR2 SVGAGI. This CDR3 spans 13 amino acids. This CDR3 reads CASSPGALGTQYF. As DNA, the CDR3 is TGTGCCAGCAGTCCCGGGGCCCTGGGGACCCAGTACTTC.

In its sample, this clonotype was seen many times. V is TRBV3-1 and J is TRBJ2-7, with 9 bases matching TRBD2. Germline CDR1 LGHDT, CDR2 YNNKEL (reference sequence). V was pared by 5 bases and J by 0 bases, with 8 bases of the junction left unmatched. This CDR3 comprises 16 residues. The CDR3 DNA reads as TGTGCCAGCAGCGTATCGCTAGCGGGAAACTCCTACGAGCAGTACTTC. This encodes CASSVSLAGNSYEQYF.